These 22 T cell receptor beta chains originate from one sample sequenced in a study of blood T cell repertoires in COVID-19. Method: immunoSEQ multiplex PCR; TCRdb's copy keeps in-frame clones and lacks some. The table has 140,000 to 150,000 clones, over 75% seen once. The source material was peripheral blood. These receptors all come from a woman aged 45 to 65 with acute or convalescent COVID-19.

The chain couples TRBV19 to TRBJ1-1; D might be TRBD1 (5 bases). Germline CDR1 is LNHDA and CDR2 is SQIVND (reference sequence). The CDR3 sequence is 12 residues long. V lost 6 bases to trimming and J lost 11 bases, with 16 bases between them. The DNA for the CDR3 is TGTGCCAGTAGCCTCCCGACGGGGGAGGCTTTCTTT. Protein product: CASSLPTGEAFF.

The chain uses TRBV6-1 and TRBJ1-1, with D possibly TRBD1 on 5 matching bases. Per the germline V gene, CDR1 is MNHNS and CDR2 is SASEGT. The V and J ends lost 0 bases and 11 bases respectively, with 13 bases between them. This CDR3 comprises 13 residues. For the CDR3, the DNA is TGTGCCAGCAGTGAAGCGGGCCTTCGGGGGGCTTTCTTT. This codes for CASSEAGLRGAFF.

The chain couples TRBV7-2 to TRBJ1-1, with D perhaps TRBD1 (6 bases). V lost 1 base to trimming and J lost 6 bases, with 12 bases between them. Germline CDR1 and CDR2: SGHTA and FQGNSA. The CDR3 length is 14 residues. CDR3 nucleotides: TGTGCCAGCAGCTTAGACAGGGTCAACGCTGAAGCTTTCTTT. Its protein is CASSLDRVNAEAFF.

The chain couples TRBV2 to TRBJ1-1; 7 bases agree with TRBD1. This CDR3 has 13 amino acids. V shed 8 bases and J 5 bases; nucleotides not matched to a gene: 8. The V gene's germline CDR1 is SNHLY and CDR2 FYNNEI. The CDR3 here is CASRQGRGTEAFF. The DNA for the CDR3 is TGTGCCAGCCGACAGGGAAGGGGGACTGAAGCTTTCTTT. The whole variable domain, remainder taken from reference TRBV2 and TRBJ1-1, is EPEVTQTPSHQVTQMGQEVILRCVPISNHLYFYWYRQILGQKVEFLVSFYNNEISEKSEIFDDQFSVERPDGSNFTLKIRSTKLEDSAMYFCASRQGRGTEAFFGQGTRLTVV.

The chain is built from TRBV14 and TRBJ1-6, with a possible D match to TRBD1 (5 bases). The CDR3 totals 16 residues. Trimming stripped 4 bases from V and 10 bases from J, with 20 bases between. Germline V gives CDR1 SGHDN, CDR2 FVKESK. In DNA form, the CDR3 reads TGTGCCAGCAGCCCCCCCGGAACAGGCCGACAATCACCCCTCCACTTT. Its translation: CASSPPGTGRQSPLHF.

V and J are TRBV7-2 and TRBJ1-5; D not certain. Germline CDR1 is SGHTA and CDR2 is FQGNSA. Trimming removed 3 bases at V and 4 bases at J, with 7 bases between. CDR3 length: 13 amino acids. The CDR3 loop is CASSLLNNQPQHF. CDR3 bases: TGTGCCAGCAGCTTGTTAAATAATCAGCCCCAGCATTTT.

The V and J genes are TRBV19 and TRBJ1-1; D is uncertain. CDR1 is LNHDA and CDR2 is SQIVND in the germline V gene (reference sequence). Trimming shortened V by 7 bases and J by 3 bases, and 15 bases separated the two germline ends. This CDR3 has 14 residues. The CDR3, as DNA: TGTGCCAGTACCTTGGCCTTCAGCGACACTGAAGCTTTCTTT. This codes for CASTLAFSDTEAFF. The whole variable domain, remainder taken from reference TRBV19 and TRBJ1-1, is DGGITQSPKYLFRKEGQNVTLSCEQNLNHDAMYWYRQDPGQGLRLIYYSQIVNDFQKGDIAEGYSVSREKKESFPLTVTSAQKNPTAFYLCASTLAFSDTEAFFGQGTRLTVV.

The chain has TRBV10-3 and TRBJ1-2; D possibly corresponds to TRBD1 (6 bases). The CDR3 length is 13 residues. Germline V gives CDR1 ENHRY, CDR2 SYGVKD. The V and J ends lost 0 bases and 7 bases respectively, with 9 bases between them. The CDR3: CAISESYRAGYTF. Written as DNA, the CDR3 is TGTGCCATCAGTGAGTCCTACAGGGCTGGCTACACCTTC.

J is TRBJ2-1 and V is TRBV27; 12 bases align to TRBD2. The CDR3 contains 19 residues. Germline V CDR1 and CDR2: MNHEY, SMNVEV (reference sequence). This CDR3 reads CETKRTASGGEFSYNEQFF. In DNA form, the CDR3 reads TGTGAGACGAAGAGGACGGCTAGCGGGGGGGAGTTCTCCTACAATGAGCAGTTCTTC.

The chain carries TRBV4-1 and TRBJ2-5; 8 bases are a match to TRBD1. The CDR3 totals 14 residues. The V gene end was trimmed by 0 bases and the J gene end by 3 bases; junction bases not matched to a gene: 0. Germline-derived CDR1 and CDR2 are MGHRA and YSYEKL. The CDR3 DNA is TGCGCCAGCAGCCAAGAGGGACAGGAAGAGACCCAGTACTTC. As protein: CASSQEGQEETQYF.

The V and J genes are TRBV6-5 and TRBJ2-1; D unclear. Trimming stripped 2 bases from V and 0 bases from J, with 8 bases between. This CDR3 comprises 15 residues. Germline V CDR1 and CDR2: MNHEY, SVGAGI. CDR3 in DNA: TGTGCCAGCAGTTACACTGTAAGCTCCTACAATGAGCAGTTCTTC. It translates to CASSYTVSSYNEQFF.

V gene TRBV5-1 combines with J gene TRBJ1-2; the match to TRBD1 covers 7 bases. This CDR3 has 15 amino acids. J was trimmed by 2 bases and V by 3 bases; bases with no gene match: 7. The V gene's germline CDR1 is SGHRS and CDR2 YFSETQ. The CDR3 sequence is CASSSGGTENYGYTF. Written as DNA, the CDR3 is TGCGCCAGCAGCTCTGGTGGGACAGAAAACTATGGCTACACCTTC.

In this sample, this clone turned up many times. The chain employs TRBV28 and TRBJ1-5; TRBD1 matches 8 bases. Losses at the gene ends were 10 bases for V and 6 bases for J; bases not matched to a gene: 14. In germline, CDR1 is MDHEN, CDR2 SYDVKM. CDR3 length: 15 residues. The CDR3 sequence is CATATATGEGQPQHF. CDR3 DNA sequence: TGTGCCACTGCTACTGCGACAGGGGAAGGTCAGCCCCAGCATTTT.

The J gene is TRBJ2-1, the V gene TRBV6-6; TRBD2 agrees at 9 bases. Trimming at V came to 5 bases and at J to 3 bases, leaving 11 bases not matched to a gene. Looked up from germline, CDR1 is MNHNY and CDR2 is SVGAGI (reference sequence). The CDR3 covers 17 residues. The CDR3 protein is CASSRSPSSGDYNEQFF. CDR3 sequence (DNA): TGTGCCAGCAGTCGCTCTCCCTCTAGCGGGGACTACAATGAGCAGTTCTTC.

About this clone: The sample carries other DNA sequences with the same CDR3. This CDR3 reads CASSGQDSPLHF. The CDR3, as DNA: TGTGCCAGTAGTGGGCAGGATTCACCCCTCCACTTT. The chain is built from TRBV19 and TRBJ1-6; D gene ambiguous. CDR1 and CDR2 (germline): LNHDA, SQIVND (reference sequence). There are 12 residues in the CDR3. V was trimmed by 5 bases and J by 8 bases, leaving 7 bases between them.

V gene TRBV19 combines with J gene TRBJ1-2; D unresolved. V dropped 6 bases and J dropped 1 base, with 12 bases sitting between them. The CDR3 has 14 residues. Germline values: CDR1 LNHDA, CDR2 SQIVND (reference sequence). The CDR3 nucleotides read TGTGCCAGTAGGTCGGAACAGCTTAACTATGGCTACACCTTC. Protein: CASRSEQLNYGYTF.

The V gene is TRBV28, the J gene TRBJ1-2, with D uncertain. The CDR3 sequence is 13 residues long. CDR1 MDHEN and CDR2 SYDVKM come from the germline V gene. Trimming left V 6 bases short and J 2 bases short, with 10 bases between. CDR3 nucleotide sequence: TGTGCCAGCAGCAGTACAGCAAACTATGGCTACACCTTC. Amino acid sequence: CASSSTANYGYTF.

The V call is TRBV18, the J call TRBJ2-7, with TRBD2 identical over 9 bases. Germline CDR1 reads KGHSH; CDR2 reads LQKENI. With V trimmed by 2 bases and J by 3 bases, 8 bases remained unmatched. The CDR3 sequence is 16 residues long. DNA of the CDR3: TGTGCCAGCTCACCAACCCGGCTAGCGGGGAACTACGAGCAGTACTTC. Translating it yields CASSPTRLAGNYEQYF.

This chain connects TRBV7-2 to TRBJ1-6, with 7 bases fitting TRBD1. There are 15 residues in the CDR3. Trimming removed 2 bases from V and 8 bases from J; junction bases left unmatched: 6. Germline V gene sequence: CDR1 SGHTA, CDR2 FQGNSA. The CDR3 region has the DNA TGTGCCAGCAGCTTAAGACAGGGAACCGATTCACCCCTCCACTTT. Its translation is CASSLRQGTDSPLHF.

The J gene is TRBJ1-1, the V gene TRBV5-4, with 12 bases matching TRBD1. The CDR3 length is 16 residues. Germline CDR1 and CDR2: SGHNT and YYREEE (reference sequence). The V and J ends lost 3 bases and 1 base, in that order; junction bases with no gene match: 4. CDR3 amino acids: CASSSGQGAKNTEAFF. The CDR3 DNA reads as TGTGCCAGCAGCTCGGGACAGGGGGCGAAGAACACTGAAGCTTTCTTT.

A few counts support this clone. The chain has TRBV7-9 and TRBJ1-5; unclear D gene. Germline-derived CDR1 and CDR2 are SEHNR and FQNEAQ (reference sequence). The V end was cut by 6 bases, the J end by 9 bases, with 24 bases between. The length of the CDR3 is 16 residues. The CDR3 DNA sequence: TGTGCCAGCAGTCCTATCGGGATCGATGAGGTCGTGCCCCAGCATTTT. This gives the protein CASSPIGIDEVVPQHF.

The CDR3 region has the DNA TGTGCCAGCAGCTTCAACAGGGGGGTGAACACTGAAGCTTTCTTT. This codes for CASSFNRGVNTEAFF. V is TRBV5-4 and J is TRBJ1-1; TRBD1 matches at 8 bases. The germline CDR1 and CDR2 sequences are SGHNT and YYREEE (reference sequence). The V segment lost 2 bases and the J segment 0 bases; nucleotides outside the gene matches: 3. The CDR3 contains 15 residues.